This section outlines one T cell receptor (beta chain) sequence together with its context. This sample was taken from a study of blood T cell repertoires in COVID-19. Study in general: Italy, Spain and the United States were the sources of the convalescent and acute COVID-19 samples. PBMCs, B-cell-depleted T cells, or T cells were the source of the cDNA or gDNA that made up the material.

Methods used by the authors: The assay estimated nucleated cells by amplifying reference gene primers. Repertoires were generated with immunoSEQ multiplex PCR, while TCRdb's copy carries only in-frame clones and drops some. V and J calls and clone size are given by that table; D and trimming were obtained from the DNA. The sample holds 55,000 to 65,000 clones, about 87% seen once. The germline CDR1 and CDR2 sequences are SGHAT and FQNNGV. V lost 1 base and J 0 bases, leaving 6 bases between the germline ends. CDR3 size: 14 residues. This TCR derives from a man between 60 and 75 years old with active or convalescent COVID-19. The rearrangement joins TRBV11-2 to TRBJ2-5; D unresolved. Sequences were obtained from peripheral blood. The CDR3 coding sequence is TGTGCCAGCAGCTTAGGAGATTACCAAGAGACCCAGTACTTC. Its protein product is CASSLGDYQETQYF.